These 26 T cell receptor beta chains were all obtained from the same sample, sequenced in a study of blood T cell repertoires in COVID-19. The repertoire was sequenced with immunoSEQ multiplex PCR; TCRdb's copy has only in-frame clones and lacks some. The sample yields some 450,000 clones, about 87% seen once. The sequenced sample consisted of peripheral blood. Receptors were obtained from a young man with COVID-19, enrolled during active disease.

The chain joins TRBV5-5 to TRBJ2-3, with D possibly matching TRBD2 (6 bases). Trimming stripped 3 bases from V and 2 bases from J, with 13 bases between. Germline V gene sequence: CDR1 SGHKS, CDR2 YYEKEE (reference sequence). This CDR3 spans 15 amino acids. CDR3: CASSSGAGPTDTQYF. The DNA of the CDR3 is TGTGCCAGCAGCTCTGGTGCGGGACCCACAGATACGCAGTATTTT.

The gene calls are TRBV28 and TRBJ1-1; 7 bases line up with TRBD1. This CDR3 contains 14 residues. V trimming: 6 bases; J trimming: 2 bases; junction bases outside the gene matches: 6. Germline CDR1 and CDR2: MDHEN and SYDVKM. CDR3 loop: CASSPGQANTEAFF. For the CDR3, the DNA is TGTGCCAGCAGCCCCGGACAGGCCAACACTGAAGCTTTCTTT.

The chain couples TRBV6-5 to TRBJ1-4, with 9 bases aligning to TRBD1. Unmatched junction bases numbered 5, after V lost 2 bases and J lost 7 bases. The CDR3 totals 15 residues. CDR1 is MNHEY, CDR2 SVGAGI, per germline. The CDR3 sequence is CASSYTWDRAEKLFF. DNA for the CDR3: TGTGCCAGCAGTTACACTTGGGACAGGGCTGAAAAACTGTTTTTT.

In this sample, this clone turned up once. V gene TRBV4-2 combines with J gene TRBJ2-7, with 7 bases aligning to TRBD2. V trimming: 2 bases; J trimming: 2 bases; junction bases outside the gene matches: 12. Germline CDR1 and CDR2: LGHNA and YNFKEQ. This CDR3 has 17 residues. In DNA form, the CDR3 reads TGTGCCAGCAGCCAAACCGGCGGGACTAAGAAGCCCTACGAGCAGTACTTC. This encodes CASSQTGGTKKPYEQYF.

The genes are TRBV12-5 and TRBJ2-7; TRBD2 aligns across 7 bases. Germline lookup yields CDR1 LGHNT and CDR2 FRNRAP. Trimming removed 6 bases from V and 0 bases from J; junction bases left unmatched: 8. This CDR3 comprises 15 residues. CDR3 protein: CASGSAPGGSYEQYF. The CDR3 DNA reads TGTGCTAGTGGATCTGCTCCGGGGGGCTCCTACGAGCAGTACTTC.

V gene TRBV5-5 combines with J gene TRBJ1-2, with D perhaps matching TRBD1 (6 bases). In germline, CDR1 is SGHKS, CDR2 YYEKEE (reference sequence). V was pared by 5 bases and J by 7 bases, with 15 bases between. The CDR3 has 13 residues. The CDR3 region is CASSTGTLGGYTF. The CDR3 DNA reads TGTGCCAGCAGTACCGGGACATTGGGTGGCTACACCTTC.

The chain joins TRBV4-1 to TRBJ1-5; the D gene is possibly TRBD1 (5 bases). In germline, CDR1 is MGHRA, CDR2 YSYEKL. The CDR3 extends over 15 amino acids. V was clipped by 3 bases and J by 5 bases, with 14 bases between them. In nucleotides, the CDR3 is TGCGCCAGCAGCCAGAACCCAGGGTATGATCAGCCCCAGCATTTT. It specifies CASSQNPGYDQPQHF.

This rearrangement joins TRBV5-5 to TRBJ2-3, with D tentatively TRBD2 (5 bases). Trimming left V 1 base short and J 3 bases short, with 9 bases between. CDR1 is SGHKS, CDR2 YYEKEE, per germline (reference sequence). This CDR3 comprises 14 residues. The DNA for the CDR3 is TGTGCCAGCAGCTTGTTCGAGGGAACAGATACGCAGTATTTT. This translates into CASSLFEGTDTQYF.

This clone was seen just once. The chain employs TRBV2 and TRBJ2-5; 9 bases agree with TRBD2. Losses at the gene ends were 5 bases for V and 4 bases for J; bases not matched to a gene: 11. This CDR3 spans 16 amino acids. CDR1 and CDR2 (germline): SNHLY, FYNNEI. The DNA of the CDR3 is TGTGCCAGCAGTCTTATTAGCGGGAGAGGGGGAGAGACCCAGTACTTC. Amino acids: CASSLISGRGGETQYF.

V and J are TRBV2 and TRBJ1-2, with TRBD1 matching over 7 bases. Per the germline V gene, CDR1 is SNHLY and CDR2 is FYNNEI. J gave up 4 bases and V 0 bases, and 8 bases lay outside the gene matches. The CDR3 is 16 amino acids. This CDR3 is CASSEAPGQASYGYTF. The DNA for the CDR3 is TGTGCCAGCAGTGAAGCCCCCGGACAGGCGTCCTATGGCTACACCTTC.

V and J are TRBV5-8 and TRBJ2-5; perhaps TRBD1 as D (6 bases). The CDR3 has 16 amino acids. Germline-derived CDR1 and CDR2 are SGHTS and YDEGEE. The ends were cut back, 2 bases at V and 5 bases at J, with 19 bases in the middle. The CDR3 loop reads CASSFYRESGRETQYF. CDR3 DNA: TGTGCCAGCAGCTTTTACAGGGAGTCGGGTCGGGAGACCCAGTACTTC.

V is TRBV27 and J is TRBJ2-1, with TRBD2 identical over 10 bases. The germline CDR1 and CDR2 sequences are MNHEY and SMNVEV (reference sequence). The CDR3 runs 16 residues. The V and J ends lost 8 bases and 4 bases, in that order; junction bases with no gene match: 11. The CDR3 DNA reads as TGTGCCAGCCGACCGGGACTAGCGCCGGGATACAATGAGCAGTTCTTC. Its protein product is CASRPGLAPGYNEQFF.

The sample holds a few counts of this clone. The CDR3 coding sequence is TGTGCCAGCAGCTTAGCTCAGGGGGCTGCCGAGCAGTACTTC. Its translation: CASSLAQGAAEQYF. The genes are TRBV7-8 and TRBJ2-7; 8 bases agree with TRBD1. V lost 0 bases, J lost 6 bases, and 4 bases stayed unmatched. The germline gives CDR1 SGHVS, CDR2 FQNEAQ. The CDR3 has 14 amino acids.

The J gene is TRBJ1-1, the V gene TRBV5-1, with TRBD1 as a possible D gene (5 bases). Trimming took off 1 base at V and 5 bases at J, with 18 bases between the two ends. The CDR3 sequence is 16 residues long. Germline CDR1 is SGHRS and CDR2 is YFSETQ. The CDR3 spells CASSLWGRGLGTEAFF. In DNA, the CDR3 is TGCGCCAGCAGCTTGTGGGGGAGGGGATTGGGGACTGAAGCTTTCTTT.

This rearrangement joins TRBV23-1 to TRBJ2-1; 9 bases are shared with TRBD1. TRBV23-1 is an open reading frame, and its role is uncertain. V gave up 6 bases and J gave up 6 bases; unmatched junction bases: 9. CDR3 length: 15 amino acids. The CDR3 protein is CASSPGTGTGNEQFF. In DNA, the CDR3 is TGCGCCAGCAGCCCCGGGACAGGGACGGGCAATGAGCAGTTCTTC.

V and J are TRBV19 and TRBJ1-1, with 7 bases identical to TRBD1. The J segment lost 1 base and the V segment lost 4 bases, leaving 6 bases of the junction unmatched. Germline values: CDR1 LNHDA, CDR2 SQIVND (reference sequence). The CDR3 spans 15 residues. The CDR3 nucleotides read TGTGCCAGTAGTACCCGACAGGGAACGAACACTGAAGCTTTCTTT. Translating it yields CASSTRQGTNTEAFF.

This clone was seen just once. This chain links TRBV18 with TRBJ2-5, with 12 bases aligning to TRBD2. Trimming at V came to 3 bases and at J to 5 bases, leaving 16 bases not matched to a gene. In germline, CDR1 is KGHSH, CDR2 LQKENI. CDR3 length equals 19 residues. The chain's CDR3 is CASSPLPPSGRAAGETQYF. The CDR3 nucleotides read TGTGCCAGCTCACCGTTGCCCCCTAGCGGGAGGGCCGCGGGGGAGACCCAGTACTTC.

The chain employs TRBV19 and TRBJ2-7; a weak D match, TRBD2 (5 bases). CDR1 is LNHDA and CDR2 is SQIVND in the germline V gene (reference sequence). Trimming stripped 7 bases from V and 1 base from J, with 14 bases between. This CDR3 has 14 residues. In nucleotides, the CDR3 is TGTGCCAGTAAGGACTCTCTTTTTTCCTACGAGCAGTACTTC. Translation gives CASKDSLFSYEQYF.

V gene TRBV28 combines with J gene TRBJ1-1; 7 nucleotides align to TRBD1. V lost 5 bases to trimming and J lost 0 bases; unmatched junction nucleotides: 6. The CDR3 runs 15 residues. Germline CDR1 reads MDHEN; CDR2 reads SYDVKM. The CDR3, as DNA: TGTGCCAGCAGTGGGGGGACAGTAATGAACACTGAAGCTTTCTTT. This codes for CASSGGTVMNTEAFF.

The rearrangement joins TRBV11-3 to TRBJ2-5; TRBD1 might be the D (6 bases). This CDR3 has 18 residues. V dropped 4 bases and J dropped 5 bases, with 26 bases sitting between them. The V gene's germline CDR1 is SGHNT and CDR2 YENEEA. Written as DNA, the CDR3 is TGTGCCAGCAGCTCAGACAGGAACCTACTCGCCAACTGGGAGACCCAGTACTTC. This gives the protein CASSSDRNLLANWETQYF.

The gene calls are TRBV5-1 and TRBJ1-6; possible D gene TRBD1, 5 bases. Germline V CDR1 and CDR2: SGHRS, YFSETQ. The CDR3 covers 15 residues. Trimming pared 0 bases from V and 11 bases from J, leaving 15 bases between. The CDR3 region has the DNA TGCGCCAGCAGCTTGGATTTCGGGGCGGGGGCACCCCTCCACTTT. It translates to CASSLDFGAGAPLHF.

This chain links TRBV5-6 with TRBJ2-5, with D possibly being TRBD2 (6 bases). V lost 1 base and J lost 1, with 14 bases in between. The CDR3 runs 16 residues. Germline V gene lookup returns CDR1 SGHDT and CDR2 YYEEEE. The CDR3 loop is CASSLSGRGIQETQYF. The CDR3 bases are TGTGCCAGCAGCTTGTCTGGGCGGGGTATCCAAGAGACCCAGTACTTC.

The V and J genes are TRBV6-5 and TRBJ1-1; 11 bases line up with TRBD1. With 6 bases clipped from V and 3 bases from J, the junction kept 3 bases outside the gene matches. Germline assignment: CDR1 MNHEY and CDR2 SVGAGI. There are 14 residues in the CDR3. The CDR3 DNA is TGTGCCAGCAGGGGACAGGGGGTGGACACTGAAGCTTTCTTT. Protein product: CASRGQGVDTEAFF.

The rearrangement links TRBV7-2 to TRBJ2-1; 7 bases line up with TRBD2. The CDR3 contains 15 residues. Trimming took 1 base from V and 7 from J; bases not matched to a gene: 7. Germline V lookup: CDR1 SGHTA, CDR2 FQGNSA. CDR3 coding DNA: TGTGCCAGCAGCTTAGTCAGCGGGATTAATAATGAGCAGTTCTTC. This codes for CASSLVSGINNEQFF.

The chain carries TRBV3-1 (or the pseudogene TRBV3-2) and TRBJ2-5; maybe TRBD2 (5 bases). With 6 bases removed from V and 7 bases from J, the gap between germline ends came to 21 bases. Germline CDR1 reads LGHDT; CDR2 reads YNNKEL (reference sequence). This CDR3 is 15 amino acids long. The CDR3, as DNA: TGTGCCAGCAGTTCTAATGTAGCCGGAGGTTGGACCCAGTACTTC. This translates into CASSSNVAGGWTQYF.

The chain employs TRBV5-1 and TRBJ1-5; possibly TRBD1 for D (5 bases). Looked up from germline, CDR1 is SGHRS and CDR2 is YFSETQ. This CDR3 contains 15 residues. V lost 1 base and J lost 0, with 8 bases in between. The CDR3 spells CASSLLGPSNQPQHF. CDR3 nucleotide sequence: TGCGCCAGCAGCTTGTTGGGGCCTAGCAATCAGCCCCAGCATTTT. Drawing the rest from reference TRBV5-1 and TRBJ1-5, the complete variable domain is KAGVTQTPRYLIKTRGQQVTLSCSPISGHRSVSWYQQTPGQGLQFLFEYFSETQRNKGNFPGRFSGRQFSNSRSEMNVSTLELGDSALYLCASSLLGPSNQPQHFGDGTRLSIL.